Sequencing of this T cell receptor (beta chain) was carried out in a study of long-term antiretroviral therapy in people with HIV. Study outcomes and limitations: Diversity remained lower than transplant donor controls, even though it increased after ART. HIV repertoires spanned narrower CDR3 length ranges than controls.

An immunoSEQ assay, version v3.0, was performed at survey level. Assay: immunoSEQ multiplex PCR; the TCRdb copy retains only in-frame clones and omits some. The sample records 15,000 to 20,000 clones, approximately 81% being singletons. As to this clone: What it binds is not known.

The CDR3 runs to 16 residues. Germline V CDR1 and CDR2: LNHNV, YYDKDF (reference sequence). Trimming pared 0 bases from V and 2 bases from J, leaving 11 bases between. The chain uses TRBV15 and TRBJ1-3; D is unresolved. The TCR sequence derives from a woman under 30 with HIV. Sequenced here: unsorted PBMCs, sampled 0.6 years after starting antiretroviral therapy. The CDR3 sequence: CATSRDLVGAGNTIYF. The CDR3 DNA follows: TGTGCCACCAGCAGAGATTTGGTCGGGGCTGGAAACACCATATATTTT.